The 28 T cell receptor beta chains below were found in one sample sequenced in a study of CD8+CD57+ T cells in acquired aplastic anemia. It was genomic DNA that served as the template for profiling TCR beta VDJ and CDR3. TCRdb processed the reads anew with MiXCR; each CDR3 protein has one entry. This sample has 120,000 or so distinct CDR3 sequences, with almost 40% found just once. Patients picked for sequencing had shown CD8+CD57+ cell expansion detected by flow cytometry. The sequenced sample consisted of sorted CD4+, CD8+, or CD8+CD57+ T cells (not recorded which) from PBMCs. These TCRs come from a human donor with aplastic anemia.

Regarding this clonotype: This sequence may be a read error, since a much larger clone differs from it by one base. The chain has TRBV12-3 or TRBV12-4 and TRBJ1-4, with D uncertain. CDR3 length equals 14 residues. The CDR3 nucleotides read TGTGCCAGCAGTTTCCCGGGAGGTAATGAAAAACTGTCTTTT. Translated: CASSFPGGNEKLSF.

The count of this clonotype is one. The V call is TRBV19, the J call TRBJ1-1; D not certain. Trimming left V 1 base short and J 1 base short, with 10 bases between. Germline V gene data show CDR1 as LNHDA and CDR2 as SQIVND (reference sequence). CDR3 size: 15 residues. CDR3 amino acids: CASSIVGRQNTEAFF. CDR3 DNA sequence: TGTGCCAGTAGTATAGTAGGGCGGCAGAACACTGAAGCTTTCTTT.

On this clonotype itself: Its ends do not fully match the called genes, so a read error is possible. The chain carries TRBV10-3 and TRBJ2-3; TRBD1 aligns across 11 bases. The germline V gene encodes CDR1 ENHRY and CDR2 SYGVKD. CDR3 length: 15 residues. DNA for the CDR3: TGTCCCATCAGTGAGGGGACAGGGGGTTTAAATACGCAGTACTTT. Encoded protein: CPISEGTGGLNTQYF.

This sequence joins TRBV4-1 and TRBJ1-4, with 11 bases fitting TRBD1. This CDR3 comprises 17 residues. Germline CDR1 reads MGHRA; CDR2 reads YSYEKL. V dropped 0 bases and J dropped 8; count of bases not matched to a gene: 8. CDR3 region: CASSQDSAGTGGEKLFF. The CDR3 DNA reads TGCGCCAGCAGCCAAGATTCGGCCGGGACAGGGGGGGAAAAACTGTTTTTT.

About this clonotype: The junction departs from the called germline gene at one end, perhaps through a read error. The chain carries TRBV6-4 and TRBJ2-7, with D perhaps matching TRBD1 (5 bases). CDR3 size: 12 residues. The germline CDR1 and CDR2 sequences are MRHNA and SNTAGT. CDR3 amino acids: CASSGSLQAQHF. The CDR3 nucleotides read TGTGCCAGCAGTGGTTCTTTACAGGCGCAGCACTTC.

At least ten counts were recorded for this clonotype. V gene TRBV9 combines with J gene TRBJ1-4, with TRBD1 as a possible D gene (5 bases). The V end was cut by 0 bases, the J end by 7 bases, with 10 bases between. Germline CDR1 and CDR2: SGDLS and YYNGEE. The CDR3 consists of 14 residues. The CDR3 protein is CASSVGGTGEKLFF. The CDR3 DNA reads as TGTGCCAGCAGCGTAGGTGGGACGGGTGAAAAACTGTTTTTT. Drawing the rest from reference TRBV9 and TRBJ1-4, the complete variable domain is DSGVTQTPKHLITATGQRVTLRCSPRSGDLSVYWYQQSLDQGLQFLIQYYNGEERAKGNILERFSAQQFPDLHSELNLSSLELGDSALYFCASSVGGTGEKLFFGSGTQLSVL.

This clonotype was counted only a few times. A much larger clone lies a single base off, so this may be a read error. The chain has TRBV20-1 and TRBJ2-6; D remains unclear. The CDR3 covers 13 residues. Germline V gene data show CDR1 as DFQATT and CDR2 as SNEGSKA (reference sequence). The V gene lost 0 bases and the J gene lost 14 bases, with 14 bases spanning the gap. CDR3 sequence: CSARDSGRTFLTF. The CDR3 region has the DNA TGCAGTGCTAGAGATTCGGGCCGAACCTTCCTGACTTTC.

This clonotype was seen many times. This chain joins TRBV7-2 and TRBJ2-3, with TRBD2 as a possible D gene (5 bases). V lost 3 bases and J lost 7, with 11 bases in between. Germline lookup yields CDR1 SGHTA and CDR2 FQGNSA. This CDR3 comprises 13 residues. This CDR3 is CASSFGKANTQYF. The DNA of the CDR3 is TGTGCCAGCAGCTTCGGGAAGGCAAATACGCAGTATTTT.

Written as DNA, the CDR3 is TGTGCCAGCAGACCTGACATACTGAACACTGAAGCTTTCTTT. Its translation is CASRPDILNTEAFF. The V gene is TRBV2, the J gene TRBJ1-1; D is ambiguous. The germline V and J ends were trimmed by 6 bases and 0 bases, with 11 bases remaining between them. Germline CDR1 reads SNHLY; CDR2 reads FYNNEI. This CDR3 is built from 14 residues.

The chain couples TRBV25-1 to TRBJ1-2, with 7 bases fitting TRBD1. Germline-derived CDR1 and CDR2 are MGHDK and SYGVNS. This CDR3 has 15 residues. V shed 6 bases, J shed 8 bases, and the junction held 15 bases outside the gene matches. The CDR3 sequence is CASRSSGTAAGGYTF. The CDR3 bases are TGTGCCAGCAGATCGTCTGGGACAGCCGCGGGGGGCTACACCTTC.

The chain couples TRBV6-4 to TRBJ1-5, with D possibly TRBD1 on 5 matching bases. Trimming removed 0 bases at V and 2 bases at J, with 17 bases between. This CDR3 is built from 18 residues. Germline CDR1 MRHNA, CDR2 SNTAGT. The DNA of the CDR3 is TGTGCCAGCAGTGACTCCATTTTGGTACGGGGCCGCAATCAGCCCCAGCATTTT. Amino acids: CASSDSILVRGRNQPQHF.

The genes are TRBV20-1 and TRBJ1-2; no clear D. The germline V gene encodes CDR1 DFQATT and CDR2 SNEGSKA (reference sequence). V was cut by 5 bases and J by 8 bases, with 18 bases left in between. CDR3 length: 13 residues. This chain's CDR3 is CSAPISGSWGYTF. The CDR3 DNA follows: TGCAGTGCTCCCATATCGGGTTCTTGGGGCTACACCTTC.

Regarding this clonotype: Given a much more abundant clone one base away, this may be a read error. This chain links TRBV19 with TRBJ1-4; D remains ambiguous. The germline V gene has CDR1 LNHDA and CDR2 SQIVND (reference sequence). The CDR3 length is 13 residues. CDR3 sequence: CASNQDFNEKLLF. CDR3 in DNA: TGTGCCAGTAACCAGGACTTTAATGAAAAACTGCTTTTT.

This clonotype was detected once. The chain couples TRBV5-1 to TRBJ1-2; D unresolved. The germline V gene encodes CDR1 SGHRS and CDR2 YFSETQ. V lost 4 bases and J 4 bases, leaving 14 bases between the germline ends. The length of the CDR3 is 14 residues. The CDR3 protein is CASSAVGRLYGYTF. DNA for the CDR3: TGCGCCAGCAGCGCGGTGGGTCGCCTCTATGGCTACACCTTC. Looking up the rest from reference TRBV5-1 and TRBJ1-2 gives the full variable domain: KAGVTQTPRYLIKTRGQQVTLSCSPISGHRSVSWYQQTPGQGLQFLFEYFSETQRNKGNFPGRFSGRQFSNSRSEMNVSTLELGDSALYLCASSAVGRLYGYTFGSGTRLTVV.

V gene TRBV24-1 combines with J gene TRBJ2-1; TRBD1 agrees at 10 bases. The CDR3 is 16 residues long. V dropped 3 bases and J dropped 3; count of bases not matched to a gene: 4. The V gene's germline CDR1 is KGHDR and CDR2 SFDVKD. The chain's CDR3 is CATSDGTGEGYNEQFF. The DNA for the CDR3 is TGTGCCACCAGTGATGGGACAGGGGAGGGCTACAATGAGCAGTTCTTC.

Regarding this clonotype: This sequence may be a read error, since a much larger clone differs from it by one base. The gene calls are TRBV12-3 or TRBV12-4 and TRBJ2-2; the match to TRBD1 covers 12 bases. This CDR3 is 14 amino acids long. CDR3 coding DNA: TGTGCCAGCACTGGGACAGGGGGCTTCGGGGAGCTGCTTTTT. This translates into CASTGTGGFGELLF.

This clonotype has ten or more counts. The rearrangement links TRBV9 to TRBJ2-1; 8 bases are a match to TRBD2. V was clipped by 4 bases and J by 7 bases; unmatched bases: 4. This CDR3 contains 13 residues. Germline CDR1 SGDLS, CDR2 YYNGEE. The CDR3 here is CASSSAGGNEQFF. The CDR3 nucleotides are TGTGCCAGCAGCTCCGCGGGAGGAAATGAGCAGTTCTTC.

This sequence joins TRBV25-1 and TRBJ1-5, with TRBD1 as a possible D gene (5 bases). V was clipped by 4 bases and J by 5 bases, with 9 bases between them. The CDR3 contains 13 residues. Germline loops: CDR1 MGHDK, CDR2 SYGVNS. CDR3 DNA sequence: TGTGCCAGCAGTGTGCAGGGAGATCAGCCCCAGCATTTT. Encoded protein: CASSVQGDQPQHF.

A few counts support this clonotype. The V call is TRBV15, the J call TRBJ2-5; the D is unclear. In germline, CDR1 is LNHNV, CDR2 YYDKDF (reference sequence). Trimming shortened V by 0 bases and J by 4 bases, and 6 bases separated the two germline ends. This CDR3 contains 13 residues. As DNA, the CDR3 is TGTGCCACCAGCAGAGACATTACAGAGACCCAGTACTTC. Its translation is CATSRDITETQYF. Combining the CDR3 with reference TRBV15 and TRBJ2-5 gives the whole variable domain DAMVIQNPRYQVTQFGKPVTLSCSQTLNHNVMYWYQQKSSQAPKLLFHYYDKDFNNEADTPDNFQSRRPNTSFCFLDIRSPGLGDTAMYLCATSRDITETQYFGPGTRLLVL.

The chain is built from TRBV10-3 and TRBJ1-2; unclear D gene. Germline lookup yields CDR1 ENHRY and CDR2 SYGVKD. The CDR3 sequence is 14 residues long. V lost 2 bases, J lost 4 bases, and 11 bases lay in between. The CDR3 protein is CAISEPKAGYGYTF. CDR3 nucleotide sequence: TGTGCCATCAGTGAGCCAAAGGCAGGCTATGGCTACACCTTC.

This clonotype was observed a handful of times. This chain uses TRBV2 with TRBJ2-4; D possibly uses TRBD1 or TRBD2 (6 bases each). The CDR3 covers 13 residues. The germline V gene has CDR1 SNHLY and CDR2 FYNNEI. Trimming cost V 7 bases and J 13 bases, with 20 bases left between them. CDR3 coding DNA: TGTGCCAGCACCCCAGGAGGGGGGCTTCCCCAGTACTTC. Residues: CASTPGGGLPQYF.

This clonotype was observed at least ten times. The chain's CDR3 is CASTATVLIPYEQYV. DNA for the CDR3: TGTGCCAGCACCGCGACAGTACTAATTCCCTACGAGCAGTACGTC. This chain links TRBV6-1 with TRBJ2-7; TRBD1 might be the D (5 bases). Germline lookup yields CDR1 MNHNS and CDR2 SASEGT. Trimming pared 7 bases from V and 2 bases from J, leaving 18 bases between. The CDR3 contains 15 residues.

In this sample, this clonotype turned up many times. This chain joins TRBV5-5 and TRBJ1-2; no firm D call. The CDR3 spans 12 residues. CDR1 SGHKS and CDR2 YYEKEE come from the germline V gene (reference sequence). V dropped 2 bases and J dropped 3 bases, with 5 bases sitting between them. DNA for the CDR3: TGTGCCAGCAGCTTTCGCGACTATGGCTACACCTTC. Translated: CASSFRDYGYTF.

This clonotype was counted between two and nine times. The DNA of the CDR3 is TGTGCCAGCAGCTACTTAACAGGGGTTAACACTGAAGCTTTCTTT. Protein product: CASSYLTGVNTEAFF. J is TRBJ1-1 and V is TRBV3-1, with 7 bases that match TRBD1. The CDR3 loop spans 15 amino acids. Germline assignment: CDR1 LGHDT and CDR2 YNNKEL (reference sequence). The V gene end was trimmed by 5 bases and the J gene end by 2 bases; junction bases not matched to a gene: 8.

This clonotype was seen a few times. The V gene is TRBV6-5, the J gene TRBJ2-6; perhaps TRBD1 as D (6 bases). V was clipped by 0 bases and J by 7 bases, with 10 bases between them. This CDR3 is built from 15 residues. Germline V gives CDR1 MNHEY, CDR2 SVGAGI. The CDR3 DNA sequence: TGTGCCAGCAGTTACTCTAGGGGGTCCGCCAACGTCCTGACTTTC. Translation: CASSYSRGSANVLTF.

For this clonotype: An end of the junction does not agree with germline; a read error may underlie this. The V call is TRBV10-1, the J call TRBJ2-1; TRBD1 matches 7 bases. The germline CDR1 and CDR2 sequences are WNHNN and SYGVQD (reference sequence). The CDR3 contains 17 residues. DNA for the CDR3: TGTGCCAGCTCCCTAACCCTGGGACAGAGCTCCTACAATGAGCAGTTCTTC. Translation gives CASSLTLGQSSYNEQFF.

This clonotype was observed many times. The genes are TRBV20-1 and TRBJ2-1; TRBD1 matches at 9 bases. Germline lookup yields CDR1 DFQATT and CDR2 SNEGSKA (reference sequence). V was clipped by 6 bases and J by 7 bases; unmatched bases: 7. The length of the CDR3 is 13 residues. The CDR3 spells CSAPDRGNNEQFF. CDR3 DNA: TGCAGTGCCCCAGACAGGGGGAATAATGAGCAGTTCTTC.

V and J are TRBV7-6 and TRBJ1-1; D perhaps matches TRBD1 (6 bases). Deletions cut 4 bases from V and 7 bases from J, with 13 bases between. The germline gives CDR1 SGHVS, CDR2 FNYEAQ. This CDR3 is 13 amino acids long. As DNA, the CDR3 is TGTGCCAGCAGCTCCACTACAGGGAGTGAAGCTTTCTTT. This translates into CASSSTTGSEAFF.